This is a list of T cell receptor beta chains from one sample in a study of shared clonotypes between healthy human individuals. Profiled with immunoSEQ multiplex PCR; TCRdb holds only in-frame clones, not every one. The table shows some 2,100,000 clones, with 85% to 95% occurring only once. Sequenced input: naive CD8+ T cells from PBMCs. Receptor source: a man between 18 and 35 years old in good health. Some clones in this sample may be carry-over from other donors' samples. Each CDR3 is given with its conserved first and last residue. The order of the fields is CDR3 DNA, CDR3 protein, V gene, clone size, CDR3 length, J gene, D gene. The D gene is left open where the match is weak. For some rows the clone size is stated as once, few or many, or as a class when expanded; others skip it.

TGTGCCAGCAGCGTAGCACAAACAGGGGAACCTTACAATGAGCAGTTCTTC CASSVAQTGEPYNEQFF TRBV9 NA 17 TRBJ2-1 TRBD1
TGTGCCAGCAGTACGACAGGGTTGACCGGGGAGCTGTTTTTT CASSTTGLTGELFF TRBV27 NA 14 TRBJ2-2 TRBD1
TGTGCCTGGAGCTTCCTAACTGGGGCACCCTACGAGCAGTACTTC CAWSFLTGAPYEQYF TRBV30 NA 15 TRBJ2-7 NA
TGTGCCAGCAGTTTACTAGCGGGAGGGCCAGCTGAGCAGTTCTTC CASSLLAGGPAEQFF TRBV27 NA 15 TRBJ2-1 TRBD2
TGTGCCATCAGTGAGATTTTTGGGGAGCAGTACTTC CAISEIFGEQYF TRBV10-3 NA 12 TRBJ2-7 NA
TGTGCCAGCTCACCAATGTCAGCAGATACGCAGTATTTT CASSPMSADTQYF TRBV18 NA 13 TRBJ2-3 NA
TGCGCCAGCAGCCAAGATACAGGGATATACGAGCAGTACTTC CASSQDTGIYEQYF TRBV4-1 NA 14 TRBJ2-7 NA
TGTGCCAGTAGCCCATCAGGGGGTTGGAGTAATGAAAAACTGTTTTTT CASSPSGGWSNEKLFF TRBV19 NA 16 TRBJ1-4 TRBD1
TGCGCCAGCAGCCAAGAGACCGTAAACACTGAAGCTTTCTTT CASSQETVNTEAFF TRBV4-3 NA 14 TRBJ1-1 NA
TGTGCCAGCAGCTACGTACAGGGGACCACCTACGAGCAGTACTTC CASSYVQGTTYEQYF TRBV7-6 NA 15 TRBJ2-7 TRBD1
TGTGCCAGCAGTGAAGGGGTCGCAGGCGACACTGAAGCTTTCTTT CASSEGVAGDTEAFF TRBV6-1 NA 15 TRBJ1-1 NA
TGTGCCAGCAGCCTTCCGGCGTGGGGGGAGACCCAGTACTTC CASSLPAWGETQYF TRBV11-2 NA 14 TRBJ2-5 NA
TGCGCCAGCAGCCCCCTAGGCCCGTATGGCTACACCTTC CASSPLGPYGYTF TRBV4-1 NA 13 TRBJ1-2 NA
TGCGCCAGCAGCCAATTCCTTCCGGGCCCTGGAAACACCATATATTTT CASSQFLPGPGNTIYF TRBV4-1 NA 16 TRBJ1-3 NA
TGTGCCAGTAGTGTGGCGGACCAAGAGACCCAGTACTTC CASSVADQETQYF TRBV19 once 13 TRBJ2-5 NA